Sequencing of this T cell receptor (beta chain) was carried out in a study of blood T cells in healthy people across ages. The authors ran a second PCR of roughly 6 to 11 cycles using a sample-barcoded 5' primer and a J-beta primer mix. TCRdb redid the calling of the 5' RACE reads with MiXCR, one entry per CDR3 protein. The data show about 1.8 million distinct CDR3 sequences, roughly 50% seen once. Donation came from healthy Caucasian individuals in Russia who were aged 6 to 90. Each sample yielded at least 5 micrograms of PBMC total RNA. Germline CDR1 and CDR2: DFQATT and SNEGSKA (reference sequence). CDR3 length: 16 residues. The V end was cut by 2 bases, the J end by 0 bases, with 14 bases between.

V and J are TRBV20-1 and TRBJ2-1; the D is unclear. Sequencing was done on a sample of blood. This clonotype originated in a woman aged 40 to 50 in good health. CDR3 region: CSARSLGGSSYNEQFF. The CDR3 bases are TGCAGTGCTAGAAGTTTGGGTGGATCCTCCTACAATGAGCAGTTCTTC.